This T cell receptor (beta chain) derives from a study of cytomegalovirus exposure and HLA in healthy donors. Use of 60 Vbeta and 13 Jbeta primers characterized the PCR. Method: immunoSEQ multiplex PCR; TCRdb's copy keeps in-frame clones and lacks some. The table includes approximately 93,000 clones, around 80% detected once. In its sample, this clone was seen a few times. As yet, its antigen is unknown. Germline V gene data show CDR1 as SGHDT and CDR2 as YYEEEE. The CDR3 runs 17 residues. The ends lost 2 bases at V and 3 bases at J; junction bases unmatched: 7. Study-wide results and caveats: Most TCR sequences were seen very rarely across donors, but some public TCRs occurred in many. The authors later found TCR association rates varying by HLA locus, with DRB1 most and HLA-C fewest.

The receptor was derived from a male donor in good health and CMV-seropositive. J is TRBJ2-3 and V is TRBV5-6; 12 bases fit TRBD2. The sequenced sample consisted of PBMCs. The CDR3 here is CASSFYLAGGYTDTQYF. The CDR3 DNA reads as TGTGCCAGCAGCTTTTACCTAGCGGGGGGGTATACAGATACGCAGTATTTT.